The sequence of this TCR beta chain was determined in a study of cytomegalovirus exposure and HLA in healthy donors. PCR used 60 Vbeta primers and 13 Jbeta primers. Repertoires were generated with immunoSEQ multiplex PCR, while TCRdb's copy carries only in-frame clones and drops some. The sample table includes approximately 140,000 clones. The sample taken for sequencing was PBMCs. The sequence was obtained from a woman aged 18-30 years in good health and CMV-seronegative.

In nucleotides, the CDR3 is TGTGCCAGCAGCTCCGTTAGGGGACAGATCACCGGGGAGCTGTTTTTT. The encoded protein is CASSSVRGQITGELFF. V and J are TRBV7-3 and TRBJ2-2, with TRBD1 matching over 7 bases. CDR3 length: 16 residues. Germline CDR1 and CDR2: SGHTA and FQGTGA. Trimming removed 4 bases from V and 4 bases from J; junction bases left unmatched: 9.